The 24 T cell receptor beta chains below come from one sample, sequenced in a study of blood T cell repertoires in COVID-19. Here immunoSEQ multiplex PCR was the method, and the copy in TCRdb shows in-frame clones only, minus some. There are about 94,000 clones in the sample; 65% to 85% occur only once, and roughly 6.3% lies in the top ten. Sequencing input: peripheral blood. The receptor set was obtained from a man in his fifties or sixties with acute or convalescent COVID-19.

The CDR3, as DNA: TGTGCCAGCAGCGTAGCAACGGGGGGGCCGTCAGATACGCAGTATTTT. It codes for CASSVATGGPSDTQYF. The rearrangement links TRBV9 to TRBJ2-3; 8 bases align to TRBD2. V lost 0 bases and J lost 4; bases outside the gene matches: 7. CDR1 and CDR2 (germline): SGDLS, YYNGEE. The CDR3 is 16 residues long.

The V gene is TRBV21-1, the J gene TRBJ2-6; the table's D call TRBD1 went unverified against the DNA. TRBV21-1 is tagged as a pseudogene. CDR3 length equals 17 residues. The CDR3 protein is CASSVRQGTSGANVLTF. The CDR3 DNA reads as TGTGCCAGCAGCGTACGACAGGGTACCTCTGGGGCCAACGTCCTGACTTTC.

V usage is TRBV28 and J usage is TRBJ1-3; tentatively, D is TRBD1 (5 bases). V shed 7 bases and J shed 2 bases, with 18 bases lying between them. This CDR3 is 16 amino acids long. Germline CDR1 and CDR2: MDHEN and SYDVKM. The CDR3 reads CASILGGGFTGNTIYF. CDR3 sequence (DNA): TGTGCCAGCATCCTTGGGGGAGGTTTTACTGGAAACACCATATATTTT.

This clone was detected a few times. The rearrangement joins TRBV18 to TRBJ1-4; possible D gene TRBD1, 6 bases. This CDR3 is 16 amino acids long. The V end lost 4 bases, the J end lost 4 bases, and 16 bases lay between the germline ends. Germline assignment: CDR1 KGHSH and CDR2 LQKENI. CDR3 nucleotide sequence: TGTGCCAGCTCACTGGTCTCGGGGACACTTAATGAAAAACTGTTTTTT. Its translation: CASSLVSGTLNEKLFF.

This clone was detected a few times. The chain is built from TRBV28 and TRBJ1-1; 9 bases line up with TRBD1. Germline-derived CDR1 and CDR2 are MDHEN and SYDVKM. This CDR3 has 15 amino acids. J lost 5 bases, V lost 5 bases, and 9 bases had no gene match. In DNA, the CDR3 is TGTGCCAGCAGTACGCTGACAGGGGGTCGGACTGAAGCTTTCTTT. It translates to CASSTLTGGRTEAFF.

This clone was detected only a few times. The chain uses TRBV19 and TRBJ1-2; no definite D call. CDR3 length: 13 amino acids. Germline V gene sequence: CDR1 LNHDA, CDR2 SQIVND (reference sequence). Trimming left V 7 bases short and J 6 bases short, with 15 bases between. The CDR3 DNA is TGTGCCAGTAAAACCCATCGGGGAAATGGCTACACCTTC. Encoded protein: CASKTHRGNGYTF.

V is TRBV6-2 or TRBV6-3 and J is TRBJ1-2; TRBD1 agrees at 8 bases. The trim removed 2 bases at V and 7 bases at J, leaving 12 bases unmatched. This CDR3 is built from 16 residues. In germline, CDR1 is MNHEY, CDR2 SVGEGT. The CDR3 sequence: CASSYTEMDRDVGYTF. CDR3 coding DNA: TGTGCCAGCAGTTACACGGAAATGGACAGGGACGTTGGCTACACCTTC.

The chain links TRBV6-2 or TRBV6-3 to TRBJ2-7, with 10 bases matching TRBD1. With 5 bases clipped from V and 7 bases from J, the junction kept 11 bases outside the gene matches. This CDR3 has 15 amino acids. Per the germline V gene, CDR1 is MNHEY and CDR2 is SVGEGT. The CDR3 DNA sequence: TGTGCCAGCAGTCCCCGGACAGGGGGAAAGGGGGAGCAGTACTTC. As protein: CASSPRTGGKGEQYF.

The rearrangement links TRBV5-1 to TRBJ1-1; 8 bases fit TRBD1. CDR3 length: 15 amino acids. In germline, CDR1 is SGHRS, CDR2 YFSETQ. Losses at the gene ends were 4 bases for V and 4 bases for J; bases not matched to a gene: 9. The CDR3 bases are TGCGCCAGCAGCCCTGGACAGGGAAGAGGCACTGAAGCTTTCTTT. The encoded protein is CASSPGQGRGTEAFF.

This clone was picked up one time. V gene TRBV6-5 combines with J gene TRBJ2-2, with D maybe TRBD1 (7 bases). V lost 6 bases to trimming and J lost 3 bases, with 14 bases between them. CDR1 and CDR2 (germline): MNHEY, SVGAGI. The CDR3 is 15 residues long. CDR3: CASRPSRGDTGELFF. The DNA of the CDR3 is TGTGCCAGCAGGCCCTCCAGGGGGGACACCGGGGAGCTGTTTTTT.

This chain connects TRBV11-2 to TRBJ1-6; no firm D call. The V and J ends lost 5 bases and 10 bases respectively, with 18 bases between them. CDR3 length: 15 residues. The germline CDR1 and CDR2 sequences are SGHAT and FQNNGV. The CDR3 DNA is TGTGCCAGCAGCGGCGACGGTCCTAGGCACTCACCCCTCCACTTT. This encodes CASSGDGPRHSPLHF.

The chain uses TRBV28 and TRBJ2-1, with D possibly being TRBD2 (6 bases). V was pared by 4 bases and J by 9 bases, with 10 bases between. CDR3 length: 12 amino acids. Germline CDR1 MDHEN, CDR2 SYDVKM. Here the CDR3 reads CASSSQEGEQFF. The CDR3 DNA sequence: TGTGCCAGCAGTTCCCAGGAGGGTGAGCAGTTCTTC.

This sequence joins TRBV24-1 and TRBJ2-1; TRBD1 agrees at 9 bases. V lost 0 bases to trimming and J lost 4 bases; unmatched junction nucleotides: 6. Germline loops: CDR1 KGHDR, CDR2 SFDVKD. This CDR3 contains 17 residues. The CDR3 loop is CATSDLVPGQGYNEQFF. The CDR3 nucleotides are TGTGCCACCAGTGATTTGGTTCCGGGACAGGGTTACAATGAGCAGTTCTTC.

The chain couples TRBV30 to TRBJ2-5; the D gene is possibly TRBD2 (6 bases). V shed 3 bases and J shed 0 bases, with 8 bases lying between them. From germline, CDR1 is GTSNPN and CDR2 SVGIG (reference sequence). The CDR3 extends over 13 amino acids. CDR3 coding DNA: TGTGCCTGGAGGGGGGACTACCAAGAGACCCAGTACTTC. Protein sequence: CAWRGDYQETQYF.

CDR3 sequence reads: CASSPGQGEKLFF. Written as DNA, the CDR3 is TGTGCCAGCTCACCAGGACAGGGTGAAAAACTGTTTTTT. This chain joins TRBV18 and TRBJ1-4; 8 bases map to TRBD1. Germline V lookup: CDR1 KGHSH, CDR2 LQKENI. The CDR3 spans 13 residues. Trimming cost V 2 bases and J 7 bases; bases outside gene matches: 0. The full variable domain, in which reference TRBV18 and TRBJ1-4 provide the parts outside the CDR3, is NAGVMQNPRHLVRRRGQEARLRCSPMKGHSHVYWYRQLPEEGLKFMVYLQKENIIDESGMPKERFSAEFPKEGPSILRIQQVVRGDSAAYFCASSPGQGEKLFFGSGTQLSVL.

The chain employs TRBV5-5 and TRBJ2-7; D is ambiguous. The germline V and J ends were trimmed by 0 bases and 1 base, with 11 bases remaining between them. Germline V gives CDR1 SGHKS, CDR2 YYEKEE (reference sequence). This CDR3 comprises 15 residues. The CDR3 region is CASSLDHSSSYEQYF. Written as DNA, the CDR3 is TGTGCCAGCAGCTTGGATCACAGTTCTTCCTACGAGCAGTACTTC.

This rearrangement joins TRBV2 to TRBJ1-5, with 10 bases identical to TRBD1. The germline V gene encodes CDR1 SNHLY and CDR2 FYNNEI. J lost 6 bases, V lost 4 bases, and 3 bases had no gene match. The CDR3 extends over 14 amino acids. In DNA form, the CDR3 reads TGTGCCAGCAGTGGACAGGGGGCGAGTCAGCCCCAGCATTTT. Translation: CASSGQGASQPQHF. The whole variable domain, filled in from reference TRBV2 and TRBJ1-5, reads EPEVTQTPSHQVTQMGQEVILRCVPISNHLYFYWYRQILGQKVEFLVSFYNNEISEKSEIFDDQFSVERPDGSNFTLKIRSTKLEDSAMYFCASSGQGASQPQHFGDGTRLSIL.

This clone was observed a single time. The V gene is TRBV19, the J gene TRBJ2-2; TRBD1 agrees at 7 bases. Germline trimming cut 8 bases from V and 10 bases from J; bases unmatched to any gene: 13. This CDR3 has 14 amino acids. Germline-derived CDR1 and CDR2 are LNHDA and SQIVND (reference sequence). This CDR3 reads CASHNEGAQVELFF. The CDR3 nucleotides read TGTGCCAGTCACAACGAGGGGGCTCAGGTGGAGCTGTTTTTT. Supplemented by reference TRBV19 and TRBJ2-2, the full variable domain reads DGGITQSPKYLFRKEGQNVTLSCEQNLNHDAMYWYRQDPGQGLRLIYYSQIVNDFQKGDIAEGYSVSREKKESFPLTVTSAQKNPTAFYLCASHNEGAQVELFFGEGSRLTVL.

The genes are TRBV6-2 or TRBV6-3 and TRBJ1-2; D gene ambiguous. CDR1 is MNHEY and CDR2 is SVGEGT in the germline V gene. V lost 2 bases and J 7 bases, leaving 8 bases between the germline ends. CDR3 length: 12 residues. The CDR3 coding sequence is TGTGCCAGCAGTTACACGGGTCGTGGCTACACCTTC. It is translated as CASSYTGRGYTF.

The chain couples TRBV15 to TRBJ1-2, with 9 bases aligning to TRBD1. The CDR3 has 15 amino acids. The ends lost 5 bases at V and 2 bases at J; junction bases unmatched: 6. Germline lookup yields CDR1 LNHNV and CDR2 YYDKDF (reference sequence). The CDR3 sequence: CATSSQGAINYGYTF. In DNA, the CDR3 is TGTGCCACCAGCTCACAGGGGGCGATCAACTATGGCTACACCTTC.

The rearrangement joins TRBV10-3 to TRBJ2-5, with 10 positions matching TRBD2. The V and J ends lost 2 bases and 5 bases, in that order; junction bases with no gene match: 5. This CDR3 has 15 amino acids. Germline loops: CDR1 ENHRY, CDR2 SYGVKD. CDR3 amino acids: CAISEASGGRETQYF. The CDR3 bases are TGTGCCATCAGTGAGGCTAGCGGGGGCAGGGAGACCCAGTACTTC.

The genes are TRBV15 and TRBJ2-7; possibly TRBD1 for D (6 bases). The CDR3 runs 15 residues. From germline, CDR1 is LNHNV and CDR2 YYDKDF (reference sequence). V lost 0 bases, J lost 2 bases, and 11 bases lay in between. CDR3 nucleotide sequence: TGTGCCACCAGCAGAGATTTAGGACAGACCTACGAGCAGTACTTC. Translated, it gives CATSRDLGQTYEQYF.

The chain couples TRBV5-5 to TRBJ2-7; 9 nucleotides match TRBD1. Germline V gene data show CDR1 as SGHKS and CDR2 as YYEKEE (reference sequence). J was trimmed by 4 bases and V by 2 bases; bases with no gene match: 10. The CDR3 length is 16 residues. For the CDR3, the DNA is TGTGCCAGCAGCTTCACACCCCGGACAGGGGAGTACGAGCAGTACTTC. It is translated as CASSFTPRTGEYEQYF.

V gene TRBV4-1 combines with J gene TRBJ1-5; 10 nucleotides match TRBD1. This CDR3 is built from 16 residues. Germline assignment: CDR1 MGHRA and CDR2 YSYEKL. The V gene end was trimmed by 1 base and the J gene end by 7 bases; junction bases not matched to a gene: 7. CDR3 amino acids: CASSQVVGQGDQPQHF. CDR3 sequence (DNA): TGCGCCAGCAGCCAAGTGGTTGGACAGGGGGACCAGCCCCAGCATTTT.